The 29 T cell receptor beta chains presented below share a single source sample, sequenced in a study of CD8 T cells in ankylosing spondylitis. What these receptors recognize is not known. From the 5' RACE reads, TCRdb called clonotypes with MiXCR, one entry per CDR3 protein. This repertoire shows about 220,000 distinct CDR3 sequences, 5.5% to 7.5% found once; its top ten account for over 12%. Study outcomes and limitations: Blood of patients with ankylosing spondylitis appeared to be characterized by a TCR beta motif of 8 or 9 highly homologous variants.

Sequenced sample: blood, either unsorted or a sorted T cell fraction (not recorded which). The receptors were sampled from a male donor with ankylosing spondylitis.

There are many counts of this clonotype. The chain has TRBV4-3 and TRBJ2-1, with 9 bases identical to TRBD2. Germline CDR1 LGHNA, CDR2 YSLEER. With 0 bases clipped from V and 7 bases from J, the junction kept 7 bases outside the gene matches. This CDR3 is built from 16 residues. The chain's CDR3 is CASSQDVAGVKNEQFF. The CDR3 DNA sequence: TGCGCCAGCAGCCAAGATGTAGCGGGAGTTAAAAATGAGCAGTTCTTC.

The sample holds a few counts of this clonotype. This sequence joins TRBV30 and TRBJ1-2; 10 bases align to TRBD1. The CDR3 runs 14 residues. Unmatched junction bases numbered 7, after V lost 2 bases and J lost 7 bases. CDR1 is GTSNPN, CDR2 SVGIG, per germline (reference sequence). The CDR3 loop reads CAWSTGTGVLGYTF. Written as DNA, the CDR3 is TGTGCCTGGAGTACCGGGACAGGGGTTCTTGGCTACACCTTC.

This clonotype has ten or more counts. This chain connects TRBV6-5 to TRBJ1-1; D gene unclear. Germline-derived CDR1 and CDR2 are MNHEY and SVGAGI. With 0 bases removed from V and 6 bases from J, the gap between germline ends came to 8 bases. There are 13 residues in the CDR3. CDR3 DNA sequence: TGTGCCAGCAGTTACTCCCCCCTGGCTGAAGCTTTCTTT. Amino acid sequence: CASSYSPLAEAFF.

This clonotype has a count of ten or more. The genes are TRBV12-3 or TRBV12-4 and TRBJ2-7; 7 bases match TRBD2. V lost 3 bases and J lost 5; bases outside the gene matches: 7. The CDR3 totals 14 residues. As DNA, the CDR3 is TGTGCCAGCAGTTTCCGAGGGGAGGGAAACGAGCAGTACTTC. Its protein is CASSFRGEGNEQYF.

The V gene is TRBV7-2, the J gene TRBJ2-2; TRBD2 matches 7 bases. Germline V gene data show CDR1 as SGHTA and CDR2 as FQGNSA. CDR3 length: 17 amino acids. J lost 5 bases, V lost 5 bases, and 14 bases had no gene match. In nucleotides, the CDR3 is TGTGCCAGCAGCCCGTCGGTTTCGGGGGAGGGGACCGGGGAGCTGTTTTTT. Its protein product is CASSPSVSGEGTGELFF.

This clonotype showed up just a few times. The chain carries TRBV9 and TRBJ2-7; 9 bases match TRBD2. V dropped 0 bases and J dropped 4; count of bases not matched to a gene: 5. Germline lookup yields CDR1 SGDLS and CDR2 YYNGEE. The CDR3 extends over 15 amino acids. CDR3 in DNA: TGTGCCAGCAGCGTAGGGGGTAGCGGGGGTTACGAGCAGTACTTC. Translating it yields CASSVGGSGGYEQYF.

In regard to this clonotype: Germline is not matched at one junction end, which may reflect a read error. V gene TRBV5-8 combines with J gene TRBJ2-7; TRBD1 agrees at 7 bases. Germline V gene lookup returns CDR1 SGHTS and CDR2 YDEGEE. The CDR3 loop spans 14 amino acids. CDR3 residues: CAISPGTVCYEQYF. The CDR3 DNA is TGTGCCATCAGCCCTGGGACAGTCTGCTACGAGCAGTACTTC.

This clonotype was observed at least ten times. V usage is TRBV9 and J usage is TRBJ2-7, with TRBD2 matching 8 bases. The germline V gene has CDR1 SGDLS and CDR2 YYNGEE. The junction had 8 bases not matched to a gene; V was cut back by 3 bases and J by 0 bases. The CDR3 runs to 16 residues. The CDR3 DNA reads TGTGCCAGCAGCGGAGCCGCGAGCGGGAGCTCCTACGAGCAGTACTTC. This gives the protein CASSGAASGSSYEQYF.

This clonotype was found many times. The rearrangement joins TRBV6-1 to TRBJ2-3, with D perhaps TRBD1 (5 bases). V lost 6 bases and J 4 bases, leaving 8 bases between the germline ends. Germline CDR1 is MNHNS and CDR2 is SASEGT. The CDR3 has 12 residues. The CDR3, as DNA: TGTGCCAGCAGGACAGAAGCAGATACGCAGTATTTT. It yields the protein CASRTEADTQYF.

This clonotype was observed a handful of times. The DNA for the CDR3 is TGCGCCAGCAGCCAAGAGAAGAACACCGGGGAGCTGTTTTTT. Protein product: CASSQEKNTGELFF. The chain carries TRBV4-1 and TRBJ2-2; no firm D call. The CDR3 extends over 14 amino acids. V was trimmed by 0 bases and J by 1 base, leaving 3 bases between them. The germline V gene encodes CDR1 MGHRA and CDR2 YSYEKL.

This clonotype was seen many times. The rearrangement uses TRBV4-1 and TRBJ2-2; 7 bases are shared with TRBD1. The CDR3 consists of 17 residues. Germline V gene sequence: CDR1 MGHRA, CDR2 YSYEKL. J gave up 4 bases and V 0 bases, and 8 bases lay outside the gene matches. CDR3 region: CASSQDFGTATTGELFF. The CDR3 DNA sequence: TGCGCCAGCAGCCAAGATTTCGGGACAGCTACCACCGGGGAGCTGTTTTTT.

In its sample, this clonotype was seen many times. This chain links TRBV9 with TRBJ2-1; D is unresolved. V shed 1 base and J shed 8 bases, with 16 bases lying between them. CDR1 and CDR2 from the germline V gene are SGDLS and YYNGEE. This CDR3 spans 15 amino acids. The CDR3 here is CASSVTPGPIYEQFF. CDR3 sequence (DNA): TGTGCCAGCAGCGTAACCCCGGGCCCGATCTATGAGCAGTTCTTC.

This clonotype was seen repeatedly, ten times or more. The CDR3 spells CASSQTWGYEQYF. In DNA form, the CDR3 reads TGTGCCAGCAGCCAAACCTGGGGGTACGAGCAGTACTTC. The V gene is TRBV12-3 or TRBV12-4, the J gene TRBJ2-7; the D call may be TRBD1 or TRBD2 (5 bases each). The CDR3 runs 13 residues. The germline V and J ends were trimmed by 6 bases and 4 bases, with 13 bases remaining between them.

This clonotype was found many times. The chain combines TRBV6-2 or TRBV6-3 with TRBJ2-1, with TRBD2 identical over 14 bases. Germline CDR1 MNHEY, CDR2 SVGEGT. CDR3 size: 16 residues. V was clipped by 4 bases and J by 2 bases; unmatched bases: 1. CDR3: CASSLGLAGAYNEQFF. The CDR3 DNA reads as TGTGCCAGCAGTTTGGGACTAGCGGGGGCCTACAATGAGCAGTTCTTC.

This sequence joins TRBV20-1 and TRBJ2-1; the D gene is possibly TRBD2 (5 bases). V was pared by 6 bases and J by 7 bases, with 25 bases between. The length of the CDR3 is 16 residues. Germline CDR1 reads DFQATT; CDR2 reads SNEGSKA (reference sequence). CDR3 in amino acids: CSAVRRTGLRRNEQFF. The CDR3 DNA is TGCAGTGCCGTCAGGAGAACGGGGTTAAGGAGGAATGAGCAGTTCTTC.

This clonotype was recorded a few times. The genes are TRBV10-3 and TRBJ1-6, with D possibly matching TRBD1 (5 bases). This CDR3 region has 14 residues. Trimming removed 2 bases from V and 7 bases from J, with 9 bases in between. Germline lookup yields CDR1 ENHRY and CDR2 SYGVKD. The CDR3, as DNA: TGTGCCATCAGTGAGGGCAGGGCGAATTCACCCCTCCACTTT. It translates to CAISEGRANSPLHF.

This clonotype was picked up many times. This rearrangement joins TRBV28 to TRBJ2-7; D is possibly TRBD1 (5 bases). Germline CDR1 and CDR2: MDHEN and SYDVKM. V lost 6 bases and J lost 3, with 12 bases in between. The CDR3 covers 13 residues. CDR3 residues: CASRTGSFYEQYF. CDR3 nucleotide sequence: TGTGCCAGCAGAACAGGATCCTTCTACGAGCAGTACTTC.

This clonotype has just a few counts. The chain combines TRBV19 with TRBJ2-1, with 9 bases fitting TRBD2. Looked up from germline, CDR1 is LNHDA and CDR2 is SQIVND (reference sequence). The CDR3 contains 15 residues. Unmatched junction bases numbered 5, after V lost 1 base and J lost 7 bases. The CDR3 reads CASSIAAGGPNEQFF. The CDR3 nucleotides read TGTGCCAGTAGTATAGCCGCGGGAGGGCCTAATGAGCAGTTCTTC.

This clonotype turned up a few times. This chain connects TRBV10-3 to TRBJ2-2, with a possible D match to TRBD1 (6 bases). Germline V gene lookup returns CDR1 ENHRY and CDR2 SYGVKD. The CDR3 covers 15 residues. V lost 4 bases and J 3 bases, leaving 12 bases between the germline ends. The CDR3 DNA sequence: TGTGCCATCAGTGCAACAGGGTGGGACACCGGGGAGCTGTTTTTT. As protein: CAISATGWDTGELFF.

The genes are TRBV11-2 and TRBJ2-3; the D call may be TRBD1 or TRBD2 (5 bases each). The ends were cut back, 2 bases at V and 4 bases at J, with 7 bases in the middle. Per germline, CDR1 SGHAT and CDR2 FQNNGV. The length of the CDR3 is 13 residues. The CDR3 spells CASSLTGPDTQYF. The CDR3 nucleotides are TGTGCCAGCAGCTTAACGGGGCCAGATACGCAGTATTTT.

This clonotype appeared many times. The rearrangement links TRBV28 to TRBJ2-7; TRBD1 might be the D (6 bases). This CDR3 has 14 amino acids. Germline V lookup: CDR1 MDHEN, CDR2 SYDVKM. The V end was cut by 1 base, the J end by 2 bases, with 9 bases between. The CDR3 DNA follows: TGTGCCAGCAGTTTATACACAGGGCCCTACGAGCAGTACTTC. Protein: CASSLYTGPYEQYF.

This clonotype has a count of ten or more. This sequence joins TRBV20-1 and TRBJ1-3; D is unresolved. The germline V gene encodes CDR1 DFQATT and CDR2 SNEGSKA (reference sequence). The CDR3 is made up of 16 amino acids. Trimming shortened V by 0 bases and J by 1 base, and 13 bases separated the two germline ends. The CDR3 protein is CSARDWQASSGNTIYF. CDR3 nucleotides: TGCAGTGCTAGAGATTGGCAGGCGTCGTCTGGAAACACCATATATTTT.

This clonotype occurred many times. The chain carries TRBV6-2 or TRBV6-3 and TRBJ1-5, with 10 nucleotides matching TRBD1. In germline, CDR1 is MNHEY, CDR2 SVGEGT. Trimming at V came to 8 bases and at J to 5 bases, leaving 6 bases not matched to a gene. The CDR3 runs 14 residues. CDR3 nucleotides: TGTGCCAGCCGTGGACAGGGGGTCGATCAGCCCCAGCATTTT. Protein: CASRGQGVDQPQHF.

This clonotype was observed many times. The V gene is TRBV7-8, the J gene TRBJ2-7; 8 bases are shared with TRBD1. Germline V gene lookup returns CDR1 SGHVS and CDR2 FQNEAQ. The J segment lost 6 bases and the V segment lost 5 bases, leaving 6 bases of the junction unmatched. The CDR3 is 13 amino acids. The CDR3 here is CASSRGQGLEQYF. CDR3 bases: TGTGCCAGCAGCCGTGGACAGGGCCTCGAGCAGTACTTC.

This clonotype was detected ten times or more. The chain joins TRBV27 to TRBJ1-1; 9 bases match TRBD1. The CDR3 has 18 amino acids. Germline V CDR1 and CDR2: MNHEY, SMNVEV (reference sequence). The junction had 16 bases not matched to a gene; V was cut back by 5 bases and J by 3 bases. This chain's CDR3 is CASSTRDRVNREDTEAFF. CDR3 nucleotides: TGTGCCAGCAGTACTCGGGACAGGGTAAACCGGGAGGACACTGAAGCTTTCTTT.

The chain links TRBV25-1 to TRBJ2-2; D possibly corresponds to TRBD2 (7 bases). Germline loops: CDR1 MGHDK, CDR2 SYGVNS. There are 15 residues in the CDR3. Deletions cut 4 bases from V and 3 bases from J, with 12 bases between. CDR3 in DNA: TGTGCCAGCAGTGGATGGGGGGGGCACACCGGGGAGCTGTTTTTT. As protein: CASSGWGGHTGELFF. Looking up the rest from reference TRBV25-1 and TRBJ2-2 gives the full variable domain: EADIYQTPRYLVIGTGKKITLECSQTMGHDKMYWYQQDPGMELHLIHYSYGVNSTEKGDLSSESTVSRIRTEHFPLTLESARPSHTSQYLCASSGWGGHTGELFFGEGSRLTVL.

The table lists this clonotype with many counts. CDR3 in amino acids: CATSRQPSKSYNYEQYF. The CDR3 coding sequence is TGTGCCACCAGCAGGCAGCCTAGCAAATCTTACAACTACGAGCAGTACTTC. The chain links TRBV15 to TRBJ2-7; D possibly corresponds to TRBD2 (5 bases). CDR3 length: 17 residues. Per germline, CDR1 LNHNV and CDR2 YYDKDF (reference sequence). Trimming removed 3 bases at V and 3 bases at J, with 21 bases between.

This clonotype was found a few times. In nucleotides, the CDR3 is TGTGCCAGCGGTTTACGACAGTTCTACGAGCAGTACTTC. Encoded protein: CASGLRQFYEQYF. This chain joins TRBV6-5 and TRBJ2-7, with D possibly TRBD1 on 5 matching bases. This CDR3 region has 13 residues. The V gene lost 8 bases and the J gene lost 3 bases, with 14 bases spanning the gap. The germline V gene encodes CDR1 MNHEY and CDR2 SVGAGI.

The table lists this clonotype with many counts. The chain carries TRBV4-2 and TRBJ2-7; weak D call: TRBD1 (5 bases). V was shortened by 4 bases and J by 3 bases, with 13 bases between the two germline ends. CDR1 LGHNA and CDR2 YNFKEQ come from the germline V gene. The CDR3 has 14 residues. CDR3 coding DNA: TGTGCCAGCAGCCTAGGAGTAGACAGCTACGAGCAGTACTTC. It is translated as CASSLGVDSYEQYF.